This TCR beta chain was captured by sequencing in a study of cytomegalovirus exposure and HLA in healthy donors. This CDR3 is 14 amino acids long. Germline CDR1 reads LNHDA; CDR2 reads SQIVND (reference sequence). Trimming shortened V by 8 bases and J by 7 bases, and 20 bases separated the two germline ends. Amplification used 60 Vbeta primers and 13 Jbeta primers. As handled by the study authors: A later analysis counted about 80 million unique TCR beta chains, roughly 11 million shared. Sequenced by immunoSEQ multiplex PCR; TCRdb stores in-frame clones only, minus some. The V and J calls and clone size come from that table; D and trimming were worked out from the DNA. In the table there are some 70,000 clones, 84% of which are singletons. Overall study results and limits: Reportedly, fewer N-insertions than the approximately 600-donor mean appeared in an Asian-associated ancestry cluster in a later analysis. Most sequenced TCRs were rare (though some public TCRs occurred in many donors). Through in vitro validation, three CMV-associated chains were shown to be specific for CMV antigens.

About this clone: The target antigen is unknown.

The source of this sequence is a woman in her fifties or sixties in good health and CMV-seronegative. The chain is built from TRBV19 and TRBJ1-1, with D unclear. The sequenced material came from PBMCs. CDR3 residues: CASRTTTTGIEAFF. CDR3 in DNA: TGTGCCAGTCGCACCACCACGACGGGGATTGAAGCTTTCTTT.